These 30 T cell receptor beta chains came from one sample sequenced in a study of blood T cell repertoires in COVID-19. Repertoires were generated with immunoSEQ multiplex PCR, while TCRdb's copy carries only in-frame clones and drops some. The data contain some 150,000 clones, around 83% of them singletons. The sequenced material came from peripheral blood. The origin of the receptors is a woman aged 50 to 60 in a cohort sampled during active or convalescent COVID-19.

The V call is TRBV7-3, the J call TRBJ2-6; a weak D match, TRBD2 (5 bases). The CDR3 has 17 residues. Germline V gene lookup returns CDR1 SGHTA and CDR2 FQGTGA. V lost 2 bases to trimming and J lost 0 bases, with 11 bases between them. The CDR3 loop is CASSLRGQSSGANVLTF. CDR3 nucleotide sequence: TGTGCCAGCAGCTTACGGGGTCAAAGCTCTGGGGCCAACGTCCTGACTTTC.

This clone has only one observation. The rearrangement uses TRBV2 and TRBJ1-5; TRBD1 matches 9 bases. The V gene's germline CDR1 is SNHLY and CDR2 FYNNEI. This CDR3 spans 14 amino acids. J was trimmed by 7 bases and V by 3 bases; bases with no gene match: 4. CDR3 protein: CASSEGTGKQPQHF. As DNA, the CDR3 is TGTGCCAGCAGTGAGGGGACAGGGAAGCAGCCCCAGCATTTT. The complete variable domain, with remaining parts taken from reference TRBV2 and TRBJ1-5, reads EPEVTQTPSHQVTQMGQEVILRCVPISNHLYFYWYRQILGQKVEFLVSFYNNEISEKSEIFDDQFSVERPDGSNFTLKIRSTKLEDSAMYFCASSEGTGKQPQHFGDGTRLSIL.

Only one count was recorded for this clone. The chain carries TRBV10-3 and TRBJ1-5, with 8 bases identical to TRBD1. The V gene end was trimmed by 3 bases and the J gene end by 7 bases; junction bases not matched to a gene: 5. CDR1 ENHRY and CDR2 SYGVKD come from the germline V gene. This CDR3 region has 14 residues. CDR3 nucleotides: TGTGCCATCAGTGATGACAGGGGTAGGCAGCCCCAGCATTTT. Protein sequence: CAISDDRGRQPQHF.

A single count supports this clone. The chain links TRBV3-1 (or the pseudogene TRBV3-2) to TRBJ1-2; 8 nucleotides align to TRBD1. This CDR3 spans 16 amino acids. The V gene's germline CDR1 is LGHDT and CDR2 YNNKEL (reference sequence). Losses at the gene ends were 2 bases for V and 0 bases for J; bases not matched to a gene: 5. DNA for the CDR3: TGTGCCAGCAGCCAACTTGGGACAGGACCTAACTATGGCTACACCTTC. Amino acids: CASSQLGTGPNYGYTF.

The count of this clone is one. As DNA, the CDR3 is TGCGCCAGCAGCCAAGATTATTATGTAGGGAACAGGGTTAACTATGGCTACACCTTC. Translated: CASSQDYYVGNRVNYGYTF. The V call is TRBV4-3, the J call TRBJ1-2; TRBD1 is a possible D gene (6 bases). CDR1 LGHNA and CDR2 YSLEER come from the germline V gene. V was shortened by 0 bases and J by 1 base, with 21 bases between the two germline ends. This CDR3 is 19 amino acids long.

The chain links TRBV30 to TRBJ1-5; TRBD1 might be the D (5 bases). This CDR3 contains 11 residues. The V and J ends lost 8 bases and 4 bases respectively, with 9 bases between them. Per the germline V gene, CDR1 is GTSNPN and CDR2 is SVGIG (reference sequence). CDR3 DNA: TGTGCCCTGGGGGGAAATCAGCCCCAGCATTTT. Protein product: CALGGNQPQHF.

This chain links TRBV6-2 or TRBV6-3 with TRBJ1-5; no definite D call. CDR1 MNHEY and CDR2 SVGEGT come from the germline V gene. This CDR3 has 14 residues. V was clipped by 0 bases and J by 7 bases, with 10 bases between them. The CDR3 region has the DNA TGTGCCAGCAGTTACTCGGAGGTTTGGCAGCCCCAGCATTTT. This codes for CASSYSEVWQPQHF.

The V gene is TRBV2, the J gene TRBJ1-1, with 10 bases aligning to TRBD1. V lost 3 bases and J lost 1; bases outside the gene matches: 2. The CDR3 sequence is 15 residues long. In germline, CDR1 is SNHLY, CDR2 FYNNEI. The CDR3: CASSDRTGGNTEAFF. The DNA for the CDR3 is TGTGCCAGCAGTGACCGGACAGGGGGGAACACTGAAGCTTTCTTT.

This clone has more than one count but fewer than ten. This chain links TRBV19 with TRBJ1-3, with 8 bases fitting TRBD1. V was clipped by 6 bases and J by 0 bases; unmatched bases: 7. The CDR3 spans 16 residues. Germline loops: CDR1 LNHDA, CDR2 SQIVND (reference sequence). CDR3 residues: CASRAGGPRSGNTIYF. The CDR3 DNA reads TGTGCCAGTAGGGCAGGGGGCCCCCGCTCTGGAAACACCATATATTTT.

The chain is built from TRBV19 and TRBJ1-4; D remains ambiguous. With 5 bases removed from V and 12 bases from J, the gap between germline ends came to 13 bases. The CDR3 length is 12 residues. Germline V gene sequence: CDR1 LNHDA, CDR2 SQIVND (reference sequence). CDR3 protein: CASSPFRSELFF. The CDR3 DNA reads TGTGCCAGTAGTCCCTTCCGTTCGGAACTGTTTTTT. Supplemented by reference TRBV19 and TRBJ1-4, the full variable domain reads DGGITQSPKYLFRKEGQNVTLSCEQNLNHDAMYWYRQDPGQGLRLIYYSQIVNDFQKGDIAEGYSVSREKKESFPLTVTSAQKNPTAFYLCASSPFRSELFFGSGTQLSVL.

The chain recombines TRBV7-2 with TRBJ1-2; 8 bases are shared with TRBD1. J gave up 8 bases and V 5 bases, and 4 bases lay outside the gene matches. The CDR3 runs to 12 residues. CDR1 is SGHTA and CDR2 is FQGNSA in the germline V gene. The CDR3 nucleotides read TGTGCCAGCAGCGCGGACAGGGTCGGCTACACCTTC. Its protein product is CASSADRVGYTF. Combining the CDR3 with reference TRBV7-2 and TRBJ1-2 gives the whole variable domain GAGVSQSPSNKVTEKGKDVELRCDPISGHTALYWYRQSLGQGLEFLIYFQGNSAPDKSGLPSDRFSAERTGGSVSTLTIQRTQQEDSAVYLCASSADRVGYTFGSGTRLTVV.

This chain connects TRBV7-2 to TRBJ1-2; D is perhaps TRBD1 (5 bases). V shed 3 bases and J shed 7 bases, with 12 bases lying between them. The CDR3 has 13 residues. Germline V CDR1 and CDR2: SGHTA, FQGNSA. The CDR3, as DNA: TGTGCCAGCAGCTTGCCAGGGAAGGCTGGCTACACCTTC. It translates to CASSLPGKAGYTF.

The chain employs TRBV18 and TRBJ1-2; 11 nucleotides line up with TRBD1. V lost 3 bases, J lost 6 bases, and 3 bases stayed unmatched. The CDR3 is made up of 14 amino acids. The V gene's germline CDR1 is KGHSH and CDR2 LQKENI. This CDR3 reads CASSPRGQGDGYTF. The CDR3 nucleotides read TGTGCCAGCTCACCCCGGGGACAGGGGGATGGCTACACCTTC.

The chain recombines TRBV5-1 with TRBJ1-1; tentatively, D is TRBD1 (5 bases). Trimming took off 1 base at V and 5 bases at J, with 9 bases between the two ends. CDR1 and CDR2 from the germline V gene are SGHRS and YFSETQ. The CDR3 length is 13 residues. CDR3: CASSLPQGTEAFF. The DNA for the CDR3 is TGCGCCAGCAGCTTGCCCCAGGGAACTGAAGCTTTCTTT.

V is TRBV5-6 and J is TRBJ2-1; D may be TRBD2 (7 bases). Germline-derived CDR1 and CDR2 are SGHDT and YYEEEE. CDR3 length: 17 amino acids. The V end lost 1 base, the J end lost 2 bases, and 16 bases lay between the germline ends. The CDR3 reads CASSLNAGATPYNEQFF. CDR3 nucleotides: TGTGCCAGCAGCTTGAACGCGGGGGCGACGCCCTACAATGAGCAGTTCTTC.

To note about this clone: The same CDR3 arises from other DNA sequences in this sample as well. The rearrangement links TRBV12-3 or TRBV12-4 to TRBJ1-2; 7 positions match TRBD1. The CDR3 runs to 13 residues. With 6 bases clipped from V and 4 bases from J, the junction kept 5 bases outside the gene matches. The CDR3 protein is CASSPGQSYGYTF. The CDR3, as DNA: TGTGCCAGCAGCCCGGGACAGTCCTATGGCTACACCTTC.

This CDR3 is CASSTGNLNTEAFF. Written as DNA, the CDR3 is TGTGCCAGCAGTACGGGAAACTTGAACACTGAAGCTTTCTTT. The V and J genes are TRBV6-5 and TRBJ1-1, with D uncertain. Per the germline V gene, CDR1 is MNHEY and CDR2 is SVGAGI. CDR3 length equals 14 residues. The V end lost 5 bases, the J end lost 0 bases, and 10 bases lay between the germline ends.

The J gene is TRBJ2-2, the V gene TRBV6-2 or TRBV6-3, with unresolved D. V lost 3 bases and J 4 bases, leaving 9 bases between the germline ends. Germline CDR1 MNHEY, CDR2 SVGEGT. CDR3 length: 14 amino acids. CDR3 nucleotides: TGTGCCAGCAGTTATCCGTTCAGCACCGGGGAGCTGTTTTTT. It encodes CASSYPFSTGELFF.

This chain connects TRBV6-5 to TRBJ1-2, with 7 positions matching TRBD1. This CDR3 is built from 16 residues. The V and J ends lost 0 bases and 0 bases, in that order; junction bases with no gene match: 4. The germline V gene encodes CDR1 MNHEY and CDR2 SVGAGI. CDR3: CASSYSSQGANYGYTF. In DNA, the CDR3 is TGTGCCAGCAGTTACTCGTCGCAGGGGGCTAACTATGGCTACACCTTC.

V usage is TRBV6-2 or TRBV6-3 and J usage is TRBJ2-1; weak D call: TRBD1 (6 bases). The V and J ends lost 3 bases and 5 bases respectively, with 17 bases between them. Germline V CDR1 and CDR2: MNHEY, SVGEGT. The CDR3 extends over 16 amino acids. CDR3: CASSYPEGQLDNEQFF. The CDR3 bases are TGTGCCAGCAGTTATCCGGAAGGACAGTTAGACAATGAGCAGTTCTTC.

The V gene is TRBV10-2, the J gene TRBJ1-2, with D possibly matching TRBD1 (5 bases). V was shortened by 6 bases and J by 8 bases, with 16 bases between the two germline ends. Germline CDR1 and CDR2: WSHSY and SAAADI. The CDR3 totals 13 residues. The CDR3 DNA sequence: TGCGCCAGCAGGGAATCGGGGGAGCGCGGCTACACCTTC. It translates to CASRESGERGYTF.

The chain recombines TRBV29-1 with TRBJ2-3, with 7 bases fitting TRBD1. Trimming took 7 bases from V and 2 from J; bases not matched to a gene: 12. The CDR3 sequence is 15 residues long. Germline CDR1 and CDR2: SQVTM and ANQGSEA. The DNA for the CDR3 is TGCAGCGCCGATGCCGGGACAGACTTCACAGATACGCAGTATTTT. Encoded protein: CSADAGTDFTDTQYF.

V usage is TRBV29-1 and J usage is TRBJ1-4; a weak D match, TRBD1 (5 bases). The CDR3 is 13 amino acids. Between the trimmed V and J ends, which lost 7 bases and 7 bases, there was a span of 16 bases. Germline-derived CDR1 and CDR2 are SQVTM and ANQGSEA. The CDR3 DNA is TGCAGCGCAGGGCCAGGGAATGGTGAAAAACTGTTTTTT. Its translation: CSAGPGNGEKLFF. Combining the CDR3 with reference TRBV29-1 and TRBJ1-4 gives the whole variable domain SAVISQKPSRDICQRGTSLTIQCQVDSQVTMMFWYRQQPGQSLTLIATANQGSEATYESGFVIDKFPISRPNLTFSTLTVSNMSPEDSSIYLCSAGPGNGEKLFFGSGTQLSVL.

On this clone: Other DNA sequences in the sample encode the same CDR3. V is TRBV12-3 or TRBV12-4 and J is TRBJ1-2; D unclear. V was cut by 2 bases and J by 8 bases, with 12 bases left in between. The length of the CDR3 is 13 residues. The CDR3, as DNA: TGTGCCAGCAGTTTAATGGGAGACGACGGCTACACCTTC. Its protein product is CASSLMGDDGYTF.

The gene calls are TRBV15 and TRBJ2-2; 7 nucleotides line up with TRBD1. This CDR3 spans 17 amino acids. Germline assignment: CDR1 LNHNV and CDR2 YYDKDF (reference sequence). With V trimmed by 5 bases and J by 6 bases, 15 bases remained unmatched. The CDR3, as DNA: TGTGCCACCAGCGCACAGACAGGGATTTTTAACGCCGGGGAGCTGTTTTTT. Translated: CATSAQTGIFNAGELFF.

The chain is built from TRBV7-9 and TRBJ2-1, with D possibly matching TRBD2 (6 bases). Per germline, CDR1 SEHNR and CDR2 FQNEAQ (reference sequence). V lost 5 bases to trimming and J lost 7 bases, with 9 bases between them. The CDR3 extends over 12 amino acids. The CDR3: CASSPEGNEQFF. The CDR3 DNA is TGTGCCAGCAGCCCGGAGGGAAATGAGCAGTTCTTC.

The J gene is TRBJ1-4, the V gene TRBV3-1 (or the pseudogene TRBV3-2); no reliable D call. The CDR3 runs to 14 residues. CDR1 is LGHDT and CDR2 is YNNKEL in the germline V gene (reference sequence). V lost 1 base and J 3 bases, leaving 6 bases between the germline ends. The CDR3 reads CASSQGGSNEKLFF. The CDR3 DNA follows: TGTGCCAGCAGCCAAGGAGGGTCTAATGAAAAACTGTTTTTT.

V usage is TRBV19 and J usage is TRBJ1-1; 9 nucleotides line up with TRBD1. The CDR3 spans 14 residues. V lost 5 bases to trimming and J lost 4 bases; unmatched junction nucleotides: 5. Per the germline V gene, CDR1 is LNHDA and CDR2 is SQIVND (reference sequence). CDR3: CASSGTGRFTEAFF. The CDR3 DNA reads TGTGCCAGTAGTGGGACAGGGAGGTTCACTGAAGCTTTCTTT.

This rearrangement joins TRBV5-1 to TRBJ2-7; D gene unclear. The V gene lost 0 bases and the J gene lost 5 bases, with 15 bases spanning the gap. The germline CDR1 and CDR2 sequences are SGHRS and YFSETQ. The CDR3 has 15 amino acids. The CDR3 DNA reads as TGCGCCAGCAGCTTGGCCGAGGTAGCACAACACGAGCAGTACTTC. Protein: CASSLAEVAQHEQYF.

The chain has TRBV10-2 and TRBJ1-3, with D unclear. CDR1 and CDR2 from the germline V gene are WSHSY and SAAADI. The CDR3 loop spans 12 amino acids. Between the trimmed V and J ends, which lost 4 bases and 6 bases, there was a span of 7 bases. CDR3 in DNA: TGCGCCAGCAGTGTTGGGCAAAACACCATATATTTT. This sequence encodes CASSVGQNTIYF.